A single sample gave rise to the 29 T cell receptor beta chains below, sequenced in a study of blood T cell repertoires in COVID-19. Libraries were prepared by immunoSEQ multiplex PCR; TCRdb keeps only in-frame clonotypes and omits some of them. Of some 160,000 clones listed, roughly 80% are singletons. The source material was peripheral blood. Source of these receptors: a woman of 80 years or more with acute or convalescent COVID-19.

The V and J genes are TRBV28 and TRBJ1-1; weak D call: TRBD1 (5 bases). This CDR3 is built from 13 residues. CDR1 and CDR2 from the germline V gene are MDHEN and SYDVKM. Trimming removed 4 bases from V and 2 bases from J, with 8 bases in between. The CDR3 DNA follows: TGTGCCAGCAGTTCCAGGGTTAACACTGAAGCTTTCTTT. Translated: CASSSRVNTEAFF.

A single count supports this clone. The rearrangement joins TRBV12-3 or TRBV12-4 to TRBJ1-2; weak D call: TRBD1 (5 bases). V was pared by 4 bases and J by 5 bases, with 11 bases between. The CDR3 length is 13 residues. The CDR3 DNA reads as TGTGCCAGCAGTTCGCCAGGGAGGTATGGCTACACCTTC. It codes for CASSSPGRYGYTF.

The chain joins TRBV12-3 or TRBV12-4 to TRBJ2-3, with a possible D match to TRBD2 (6 bases). CDR3 length: 13 amino acids. V was pared by 4 bases and J by 6 bases, with 11 bases between. In DNA form, the CDR3 reads TGTGCCAGCAGTTCCCCTAGCGTGGATACGCAGTATTTT. Its protein product is CASSSPSVDTQYF.

In DNA form, the CDR3 reads TGCGCCAGCAGCCAAGGGACAGCAGATACGCAGTATTTT. This encodes CASSQGTADTQYF. This chain connects TRBV4-1 to TRBJ2-3; the D gene is possibly TRBD1 (6 bases). V dropped 1 base and J dropped 4 bases, with 6 bases sitting between them. The CDR3 extends over 13 amino acids. The germline V gene encodes CDR1 MGHRA and CDR2 YSYEKL.

V gene TRBV11-3 combines with J gene TRBJ2-1, with 10 nucleotides matching TRBD2. CDR3 length: 15 residues. Germline V gives CDR1 SGHNT, CDR2 YENEEA. With V trimmed by 4 bases and J by 3 bases, 3 bases remained unmatched. CDR3 nucleotide sequence: TGTGCCAGCAGCTCCGGACTAGCGGACTACAATGAGCAGTTCTTC. It encodes CASSSGLADYNEQFF.

As DNA, the CDR3 is TGTGCCAGTAGGGGACAGCGACTAAGGGAGAATCAGCCCCAGCATTTT. Protein product: CASRGQRLRENQPQHF. J is TRBJ1-5 and V is TRBV19, with 7 bases that match TRBD1. V shed 6 bases, J shed 4 bases, and the junction held 12 bases outside the gene matches. The germline V gene encodes CDR1 LNHDA and CDR2 SQIVND (reference sequence). This CDR3 comprises 16 residues.

J is TRBJ2-7 and V is TRBV5-4; D gene ambiguous. The V and J ends lost 0 bases and 3 bases respectively, with 7 bases between them. The germline V gene has CDR1 SGHNT and CDR2 YYREEE (reference sequence). CDR3 length equals 13 residues. CDR3 region: CASSLGGVYEQYF. The CDR3 DNA sequence: TGTGCCAGCAGCTTGGGAGGAGTCTACGAGCAGTACTTC.

This clone was found a few times. This chain connects TRBV28 to TRBJ1-3; 8 positions match TRBD1. The CDR3 length is 15 residues. The germline V gene has CDR1 MDHEN and CDR2 SYDVKM. V dropped 5 bases and J dropped 4; count of bases not matched to a gene: 7. CDR3: CASSPDWTGGNTIYF. CDR3 sequence (DNA): TGTGCCAGCAGTCCCGACTGGACAGGGGGAAACACCATATATTTT.

The chain is built from TRBV7-9 and TRBJ2-1; 11 bases agree with TRBD2. This CDR3 has 16 residues. V shed 7 bases, J shed 5 bases, and the junction held 10 bases outside the gene matches. Germline V gene data show CDR1 as SEHNR and CDR2 as FQNEAQ (reference sequence). The CDR3, as DNA: TGTGCCAGCACCCTTCCCGGGACTAGCGGTAACAATGAGCAGTTCTTC. Protein sequence: CASTLPGTSGNNEQFF. Combining the CDR3 with reference TRBV7-9 and TRBJ2-1 gives the whole variable domain DTGVSQNPRHKITKRGQNVTFRCDPISEHNRLYWYRQTLGQGPEFLTYFQNEAQLEKSRLLSDRFSAERPKGSFSTLEIQRTEQGDSAMYLCASTLPGTSGNNEQFFGPGTRLTVL.

The rearrangement links TRBV7-2 to TRBJ2-1, with TRBD1 matching 7 bases. V lost 5 bases, J lost 0 bases, and 4 bases stayed unmatched. The germline V gene encodes CDR1 SGHTA and CDR2 FQGNSA. This CDR3 region has 15 residues. CDR3 amino acids: CASSIRTGSYNEQFF. The CDR3 nucleotides read TGTGCCAGCAGCATAAGGACAGGCTCCTACAATGAGCAGTTCTTC.

The V call is TRBV4-1, the J call TRBJ2-3; the match to TRBD2 covers 10 bases. Trimming cost V 0 bases and J 5 bases; bases outside gene matches: 8. Germline loops: CDR1 MGHRA, CDR2 YSYEKL. The CDR3 sequence is 17 residues long. This CDR3 is CASSQDVAGGGRDTQYF. CDR3 coding DNA: TGCGCCAGCAGCCAAGATGTAGCGGGGGGAGGGAGAGATACGCAGTATTTT.

The chain is built from TRBV10-3 and TRBJ1-2; the match to TRBD1 covers 8 bases. The CDR3 is 13 residues long. With 10 bases clipped from V and 4 bases from J, the junction kept 8 bases outside the gene matches. Germline values: CDR1 ENHRY, CDR2 SYGVKD. CDR3 nucleotide sequence: TGTGCCACCTTCGGACAGGGCCTCTATGGCTACACCTTC. As protein: CATFGQGLYGYTF.

This chain links TRBV12-3 or TRBV12-4 with TRBJ2-4; perhaps TRBD2 as D (6 bases). CDR3 length: 13 amino acids. Trimming took off 5 bases at V and 6 bases at J, with 11 bases between the two ends. The CDR3 nucleotides read TGTGCCAGCAGTACCGGGACTCCAAACATTCAGTACTTC. This encodes CASSTGTPNIQYF.

V is TRBV2 and J is TRBJ2-3; 14 bases agree with TRBD2. V trimming: 8 bases; J trimming: 0 bases; junction bases outside the gene matches: 7. Per germline, CDR1 SNHLY and CDR2 FYNNEI. This CDR3 has 17 amino acids. Here the CDR3 DNA reads TGTGCCAGCTGGGGACTAGCGGGGGACCAGAGCACAGATACGCAGTATTTT. This encodes CASWGLAGDQSTDTQYF.

The chain recombines TRBV7-3 with TRBJ2-5; TRBD2 is a possible D gene (5 bases). CDR1 and CDR2 (germline): SGHTA, FQGTGA. The length of the CDR3 is 15 residues. Deletions cut 1 base from V and 2 bases from J, with 11 bases between. The CDR3 DNA is TGTGCCAGCAGCTTAAATCCCGGGGTACAAGAGACCCAGTACTTC. It is translated as CASSLNPGVQETQYF.

This rearrangement joins TRBV7-9 to TRBJ1-1, with D possibly matching TRBD1 (5 bases). The CDR3 is made up of 15 amino acids. V was clipped by 5 bases and J by 0 bases, with 13 bases between them. The V gene's germline CDR1 is SEHNR and CDR2 FQNEAQ (reference sequence). The CDR3 loop is CASSADTLLNTEAFF. Here the CDR3 DNA reads TGTGCCAGCAGCGCGGACACCTTACTGAACACTGAAGCTTTCTTT.

V gene TRBV6-5 combines with J gene TRBJ1-3; TRBD1 agrees at 8 bases. Germline V gene lookup returns CDR1 MNHEY and CDR2 SVGAGI. J lost 12 bases, V lost 2 bases, and 9 bases had no gene match. This CDR3 is built from 14 residues. The CDR3 coding sequence is TGTGCCAGCAGTTACGGACAGGGTGCCCCCAACATATATTTT. Its translation is CASSYGQGAPNIYF.

CDR3 sequence reads: CASSVDLSPLHF. The CDR3 DNA sequence: TGTGCCAGCAGCGTAGATCTTTCACCCCTCCACTTT. The chain employs TRBV9 and TRBJ1-6; D not certain. The CDR3 is made up of 12 amino acids. Germline V lookup: CDR1 SGDLS, CDR2 YYNGEE. Deletions cut 0 bases from V and 9 bases from J, with 4 bases between.

The chain has TRBV30 and TRBJ1-2, with no clear D. Per germline, CDR1 GTSNPN and CDR2 SVGIG (reference sequence). Trimming removed 5 bases at V and 9 bases at J, with 13 bases between. The CDR3 extends over 11 amino acids. Here the CDR3 DNA reads TGTGCCTGGGACGCGGGGTCGAGCTACACCTTC. Translating gives CAWDAGSSYTF. Together with reference TRBV30 and TRBJ1-2, the CDR3 gives the full variable domain: SQTIHQWPATLVQPVGSPLSLECTVEGTSNPNLYWYRQAAGRGLQLLFYSVGIGQISSEVPQNLSASRPQDRQFILSSKKLLLSDSGFYLCAWDAGSSYTFGSGTRLTVV.

This sequence joins TRBV6-5 and TRBJ1-2; a possible D gene is TRBD1 (6 bases). The CDR3 is 13 amino acids. CDR1 is MNHEY, CDR2 SVGAGI, per germline. Trimming took off 9 bases at V and 2 bases at J, with 13 bases between the two ends. In DNA, the CDR3 is TGTGCCAGTCGGGACACGGGAAACTATGGCTACACCTTC. Translated, it gives CASRDTGNYGYTF.

This rearrangement joins TRBV6-5 to TRBJ2-7; TRBD1 matches 7 bases. CDR3 length: 15 residues. CDR1 and CDR2 from the germline V gene are MNHEY and SVGAGI. V shed 6 bases, J shed 4 bases, and the junction held 12 bases outside the gene matches. The CDR3 here is CASRIQDRAQYEQYF. CDR3 coding DNA: TGTGCCAGCAGGATTCAAGACAGGGCCCAATACGAGCAGTACTTC.

This clone was counted a few times. This chain connects TRBV9 to TRBJ2-1; 12 bases line up with TRBD2. CDR1 is SGDLS, CDR2 YYNGEE, per germline. V shed 4 bases, J shed 9 bases, and the junction held 8 bases outside the gene matches. This CDR3 is built from 15 residues. Here the CDR3 DNA reads TGTGCCAGCAGCAAGGGACTAGCGGGCTTGGGTGAGCAGTTCTTC. It specifies CASSKGLAGLGEQFF.

The chain is built from TRBV6-6 and TRBJ1-4; TRBD1 agrees at 9 bases. The CDR3 extends over 14 amino acids. J was trimmed by 7 bases and V by 4 bases; bases with no gene match: 4. Germline V CDR1 and CDR2: MNHNY, SVGAGI (reference sequence). CDR3 loop: CASSLQGAAEKLFF. CDR3 nucleotides: TGTGCCAGCAGTTTACAGGGGGCTGCTGAAAAACTGTTTTTT.

V gene TRBV7-2 combines with J gene TRBJ2-3, with 7 bases identical to TRBD2. With 1 base clipped from V and 1 base from J, the junction kept 11 bases outside the gene matches. The CDR3 is 18 residues long. The germline CDR1 and CDR2 sequences are SGHTA and FQGNSA. The DNA of the CDR3 is TGTGCCAGCAGCTTAGAGGGTTTGTCGGGAGGACGCACAGATACGCAGTATTTT. Translating it yields CASSLEGLSGGRTDTQYF.

V usage is TRBV28 and J usage is TRBJ2-7; a possible D gene is TRBD1 (5 bases). Trimming pared 5 bases from V and 3 bases from J, leaving 20 bases between. The CDR3 spans 16 residues. Germline loops: CDR1 MDHEN, CDR2 SYDVKM. DNA for the CDR3: TGTGCCAGCAGTCGACCAGACAGTCGAGCGATCTACGAGCAGTACTTC. It specifies CASSRPDSRAIYEQYF.

The V gene is TRBV12-3 or TRBV12-4, the J gene TRBJ1-5; D ambiguous. This CDR3 contains 12 residues. V was shortened by 6 bases and J by 4 bases, with 7 bases between the two germline ends. As DNA, the CDR3 is TGTGCCAGCAGCCCCTTAAATCAGCCCCAGCATTTT. It codes for CASSPLNQPQHF.

J is TRBJ1-4 and V is TRBV7-2, with D unresolved. V shed 5 bases and J shed 2 bases, with 12 bases lying between them. The CDR3 covers 15 residues. The germline gives CDR1 SGHTA, CDR2 FQGNSA. CDR3 DNA: TGTGCCAGCAGCCCCGCGGGTCCCACTAATGAAAAACTGTTTTTT. It codes for CASSPAGPTNEKLFF. Using reference TRBV7-2 and TRBJ1-4 for the parts outside the CDR3, the full variable domain is GAGVSQSPSNKVTEKGKDVELRCDPISGHTALYWYRQSLGQGLEFLIYFQGNSAPDKSGLPSDRFSAERTGGSVSTLTIQRTQQEDSAVYLCASSPAGPTNEKLFFGSGTQLSVL.

In nucleotides, the CDR3 is TGTGCCAGCAGCCAAGGGGGCCGCCTCTCTGGAAACACCATATATTTT. Protein: CASSQGGRLSGNTIYF. The chain uses TRBV3-1 (or the pseudogene TRBV3-2) and TRBJ1-3; a weak D match, TRBD1 (5 bases). The CDR3 runs to 16 residues. Germline V gives CDR1 LGHDT, CDR2 YNNKEL (reference sequence). V was cut by 1 base and J by 0 bases, with 10 bases left in between.

The chain recombines TRBV19 with TRBJ1-2; the D gene is possibly TRBD1 (6 bases). The V gene lost 4 bases and the J gene lost 5 bases, with 14 bases spanning the gap. The CDR3 runs 14 residues. Germline lookup yields CDR1 LNHDA and CDR2 SQIVND (reference sequence). The CDR3 loop is CASSTAGAGYGYTF. The CDR3 DNA is TGTGCCAGTAGTACCGCAGGGGCTGGGTATGGCTACACCTTC.